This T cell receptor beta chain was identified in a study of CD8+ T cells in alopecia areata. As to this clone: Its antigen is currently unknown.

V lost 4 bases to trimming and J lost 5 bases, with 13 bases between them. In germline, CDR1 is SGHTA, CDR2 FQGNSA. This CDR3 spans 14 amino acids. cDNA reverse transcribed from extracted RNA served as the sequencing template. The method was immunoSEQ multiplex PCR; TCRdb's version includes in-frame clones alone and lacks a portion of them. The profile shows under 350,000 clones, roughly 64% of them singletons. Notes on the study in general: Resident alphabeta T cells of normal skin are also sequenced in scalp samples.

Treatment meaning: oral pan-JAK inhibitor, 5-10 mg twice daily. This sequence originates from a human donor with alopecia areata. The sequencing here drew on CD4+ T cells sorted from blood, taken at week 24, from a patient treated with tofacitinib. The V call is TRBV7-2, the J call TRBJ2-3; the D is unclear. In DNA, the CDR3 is TGTGCCAGCAGCTCCCGGCTCGATGGAGATACGCAGTATTTT. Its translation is CASSSRLDGDTQYF.